One sample yielded the 14 T cell receptor beta chains listed below, sequenced in a study of shared clonotypes between healthy human individuals. Generated by immunoSEQ multiplex PCR, the TCRdb table keeps only in-frame clones and is missing some. The profile covers about 960,000 clones, with 70% to 85% appearing a single time and about 1.5% taken by the ten largest. The sequencing sample was made of memory CD4+ T cells sorted from blood. Subset specified: CD45RA-negative fraction. These receptor sequences come from a young man in good health.

This clone was seen only a few times. CDR3 sequence: CASSLAGSNYGYTF. The CDR3 bases are TGTGCCAGCAGCTTAGCAGGCAGCAACTATGGCTACACCTTC. The V and J genes are TRBV7-9 and TRBJ1-2, with D uncertain. In germline, CDR1 is SEHNR, CDR2 FQNEAQ (reference sequence). The CDR3 sequence is 14 residues long. The V end lost 0 bases, the J end lost 2 bases, and 7 bases lay between the germline ends.

This chain uses TRBV9 with TRBJ2-3; no definite D call. V gave up 0 bases and J gave up 1 base, with 9 bases separating them. CDR3 length: 15 residues. Germline V CDR1 and CDR2: SGDLS, YYNGEE. Here the CDR3 reads CASSVGPRGTDTQYF. The CDR3 DNA reads as TGTGCCAGCAGCGTAGGTCCTCGGGGCACAGATACGCAGTATTTT.

Points on this clone: It may be a read error: a sequence one base away is much more abundant. The chain links TRBV27 to TRBJ1-6; 7 bases agree with TRBD1. The CDR3 spans 14 residues. Germline CDR1 is MNHEY and CDR2 is SMNVEV (reference sequence). J was trimmed by 4 bases and V by 4 bases; bases with no gene match: 1. The CDR3 spells CASSSGQYNSPLHF. Here the CDR3 DNA reads TGTGCCAGCAGTTCGGGACAGTATAATTCACCCCTCCACTTT.

This clone showed up many times. This chain's CDR3 is CASSRAGVDEQFF. CDR3 nucleotides: TGTGCCAGCTCGCGGGCCGGGGTCGATGAGCAGTTCTTC. The rearrangement joins TRBV2 to TRBJ2-1, with D perhaps matching TRBD2 (5 bases). The CDR3 loop spans 13 amino acids. The germline V gene encodes CDR1 SNHLY and CDR2 FYNNEI. The V gene lost 8 bases and the J gene lost 8 bases, with 16 bases spanning the gap.

A remark on this clone: Additional DNA sequences in this sample encode the identical CDR3. V gene TRBV6-5 combines with J gene TRBJ2-7; no reliable D call. Trimming shortened V by 5 bases and J by 4 bases, and 6 bases separated the two germline ends. CDR3 size: 11 residues. Germline CDR1 reads MNHEY; CDR2 reads SVGAGI. CDR3 coding DNA: TGTGCCAGCAGTACAACTTACGAGCAGTACTTC. This gives the protein CASSTTYEQYF.

The rearrangement links TRBV12-5 to TRBJ2-7, with 8 positions matching TRBD2. The trim removed 0 bases at V and 2 bases at J, leaving 6 bases unmatched. Germline V CDR1 and CDR2: LGHNT, FRNRAP. The CDR3 is 16 residues long. As DNA, the CDR3 is TGTGCTAGTGGTTTGGTACAACTAGCGGACCCCTACGAGCAGTACTTC. This codes for CASGLVQLADPYEQYF.

V gene TRBV2 combines with J gene TRBJ2-1; D gene unclear. CDR3 size: 13 residues. Germline CDR1 and CDR2: SNHLY and FYNNEI. With 7 bases removed from V and 0 bases from J, the gap between germline ends came to 7 bases. CDR3 nucleotides: TGTGCCAGCAAGGGCACCTCCTACAATGAGCAGTTCTTC. Protein sequence: CASKGTSYNEQFF.

V usage is TRBV12-2 and J usage is TRBJ2-3; the table assigns TRBD2, which was not confirmed against the DNA. TRBV12-2 is described as a pseudogene. The CDR3 loop spans 17 amino acids. The CDR3 DNA reads as TGTGCAAGTCGCTTAGCCCGAGGGCGGGGAAGCACAGATACGCAGTATTTT. Amino acids: CASRLARGRGSTDTQYF.

The rearrangement uses TRBV30 and TRBJ1-5; D not resolved. The CDR3 totals 14 residues. Germline lookup yields CDR1 GTSNPN and CDR2 SVGIG (reference sequence). The V end lost 3 bases, the J end lost 3 bases, and 12 bases lay between the germline ends. The chain's CDR3 is CAWSSLKANQPQHF. As DNA, the CDR3 is TGTGCCTGGAGCTCCCTGAAGGCCAATCAGCCCCAGCATTTT. The full variable domain, its missing parts supplied by reference TRBV30 and TRBJ1-5, is SQTIHQWPATLVQPVGSPLSLECTVEGTSNPNLYWYRQAAGRGLQLLFYSVGIGQISSEVPQNLSASRPQDRQFILSSKKLLLSDSGFYLCAWSSLKANQPQHFGDGTRLSIL.

This clone was observed at least ten times. The J gene is TRBJ1-2, the V gene TRBV10-3; 7 nucleotides match TRBD1. This CDR3 has 12 amino acids. Germline trimming cut 7 bases from V and 4 bases from J; bases unmatched to any gene: 3. Germline CDR1 is ENHRY and CDR2 is SYGVKD. CDR3 DNA sequence: TGTGCCATCAACAGACAGGGCTATGGCTACACCTTC. It yields the protein CAINRQGYGYTF.

This chain uses TRBV14 with TRBJ2-2; no clear D. The CDR3 runs to 14 residues. Germline V CDR1 and CDR2: SGHDN, FVKESK. V lost 0 bases to trimming and J lost 4 bases, with 6 bases between them. Here the CDR3 reads CASSQDIPTGELFF. CDR3 in DNA: TGTGCCAGCAGCCAAGATATCCCCACCGGGGAGCTGTTTTTT.

V gene TRBV5-1 combines with J gene TRBJ1-2; D might be TRBD1 (5 bases). Trimming took 2 bases from V and 5 from J, leaving 13 bases between them. Germline CDR1 reads SGHRS; CDR2 reads YFSETQ. This CDR3 comprises 14 residues. CDR3 protein: CASSLNEGSYGYTF. The CDR3 DNA sequence: TGCGCCAGCAGCTTAAATGAGGGGAGTTATGGCTACACCTTC.

This clone showed up just once. The V gene is TRBV7-2, the J gene TRBJ2-7; 7 bases are a match to TRBD1. The V gene end was trimmed by 5 bases and the J gene end by 0 bases; junction bases not matched to a gene: 10. The germline V gene has CDR1 SGHTA and CDR2 FQGNSA. The CDR3 is made up of 16 amino acids. CDR3 sequence (DNA): TGTGCCAGCAGCCCTTTGGACAGGAGGAGCTCCTACGAGCAGTACTTC. Its translation is CASSPLDRRSSYEQYF.

This chain links TRBV2 with TRBJ2-5; 9 bases are shared with TRBD2. CDR3 length: 16 residues. Germline V gives CDR1 SNHLY, CDR2 FYNNEI. The V and J ends lost 3 bases and 5 bases, in that order; junction bases with no gene match: 10. This CDR3 is CASSDYRAGGRETQYF. In nucleotides, the CDR3 is TGTGCCAGCAGTGATTACCGAGCGGGGGGACGGGAGACCCAGTACTTC. Combining the CDR3 with reference TRBV2 and TRBJ2-5 gives the whole variable domain EPEVTQTPSHQVTQMGQEVILRCVPISNHLYFYWYRQILGQKVEFLVSFYNNEISEKSEIFDDQFSVERPDGSNFTLKIRSTKLEDSAMYFCASSDYRAGGRETQYFGPGTRLLVL.